This T cell receptor (beta chain) was recovered during a study of patients and donors after allogeneic stem cell transplantation (dated by TCRdb to 2018 to 2021). The library relied on RT-PCR. For sequencing, a NextSeq 550 was employed. TCRdb took the public reads, trimmed them with fastp at Q25, ran MiXCR for clone calling and kept in-frame beta chains. One record per CDR3 amino acid sequence lists the most common genes and DNA. Within this sample are 900,000 to 1,000,000 distinct CDR3 sequences, with 15% to 20% of them counted one time only. The top ten constitute approximately 5.9% of the sample. V and J lose 5 bases and 0 bases, and a span of 10 bases separates them. Counted from cysteine to phenylalanine, this CDR3 has 15 amino acids. Just CDR3 DNA is preserved here, 45 bases in frame from base 1. This clonotype has only a few counts. What this receptor recognizes is not known. Per-nucleotide qualities are absent, and no much larger clonotype sits a single base away.

The source of this sequence is a human donor who was either an allogeneic HSCT recipient or a stem cell or donor lymphocyte infusion donor (not recorded which). It is not recorded whose cells these are; they may come from a transplant donor. The receptor chain draws on TRBV12-3 or TRBV12-4 and TRBJ2-2; there is no confident call for the D gene. The sequenced material came from blood, either unsorted or a sorted T cell fraction (not recorded which). The CDR3 region has the sequence CASSRRRSNTGELFF. Here is the DNA: TGTGCCAGCAGTAGAAGACGGTCGAACACCGGGGAGCTGTTTTTT.